Below are 24 T cell receptor beta chains sequenced from a single sample in a study of T-cell reconstitution after alpha-beta-depleted transplantation in children. The library targeted TCRbeta and was prepared with unique molecular identifiers. MiXCR, applied by TCRdb to the PCR reads, yields one record per CDR3 protein. The sample has fewer than 750,000 distinct CDR3 sequences, 23% seen once. Specimen: PBMCs, mostly from graft donor cells, collected 360 days after TCRalphabeta/CD19-depleted stem cell transplant. Receptors were obtained from a boy under two years old who had a stem cell transplant for acute myeloid leukemia, so the T cells may come from the graft donor.

This chain links TRBV6-5 with TRBJ2-7, with a weak D call TRBD1 (6 bases). V was pared by 2 bases and J by 7 bases, with 15 bases between. Looked up from germline, CDR1 is MNHEY and CDR2 is SVGAGI. This CDR3 is 14 amino acids long. As DNA, the CDR3 is TGTGCCAGCAGTTACAGGCAGGGGACGGAGGAGCAGTACTTC. Protein: CASSYRQGTEEQYF.

At least ten counts were recorded for this clonotype. This rearrangement joins TRBV20-1 to TRBJ2-7; D uncertain. The CDR3 has 12 residues. The germline gives CDR1 DFQATT, CDR2 SNEGSKA (reference sequence). Trimming removed 6 bases at V and 6 bases at J, with 15 bases between. The CDR3 DNA follows: TGCAGTGCCAATAGCTTCGGCGGCGAGCAGTACTTC. Translation: CSANSFGGEQYF.

The chain joins TRBV15 to TRBJ2-1; TRBD1 might be the D (5 bases). Germline CDR1 reads LNHNV; CDR2 reads YYDKDF (reference sequence). CDR3 length: 17 amino acids. V lost 1 base and J 5 bases, leaving 18 bases between the germline ends. The CDR3 DNA sequence: TGTGCCACCAGCAGAGGCCTCACCCTAGGGGTTAACAATGAGCAGTTCTTC. Its translation is CATSRGLTLGVNNEQFF.

This clonotype was seen repeatedly, ten times or more. The rearrangement uses TRBV11-2 and TRBJ2-1, with 7 bases fitting TRBD2. CDR3 length: 19 residues. Germline V gene sequence: CDR1 SGHAT, CDR2 FQNNGV. Germline trimming cut 5 bases from V and 0 bases from J; bases unmatched to any gene: 16. The CDR3 bases are TGTGCCAGCAGCCGCCCCGGAGCGGGGCGCCCGAGCTCCTACAATGAGCAGTTCTTC. Translated: CASSRPGAGRPSSYNEQFF.

The genes are TRBV6-5 and TRBJ2-3; maybe TRBD1 (6 bases). This CDR3 has 15 residues. V lost 3 bases, J lost 0 bases, and 10 bases lay in between. Germline CDR1 reads MNHEY; CDR2 reads SVGAGI. The CDR3: CASSYYRVSTDTQYF. The CDR3 nucleotides are TGTGCCAGCAGTTATTACAGGGTTAGCACAGATACGCAGTATTTT.

By its share, this clonotype is medium-sized. The chain carries TRBV4-1 and TRBJ1-5; possibly TRBD1 for D (5 bases). The germline V gene has CDR1 MGHRA and CDR2 YSYEKL. CDR3 size: 18 residues. Trimming left V 0 bases short and J 1 base short, with 16 bases between. The chain's CDR3 is CASSQEGGGAESNQPQHF. The CDR3, as DNA: TGCGCCAGCAGCCAAGAGGGAGGAGGGGCAGAAAGCAATCAGCCCCAGCATTTT.

The chain uses TRBV7-9 and TRBJ2-1; D perhaps matches TRBD1 (5 bases). Germline values: CDR1 SEHNR, CDR2 FQNEAQ (reference sequence). The CDR3 is 12 amino acids. Trimming stripped 4 bases from V and 10 bases from J, with 11 bases between. This CDR3 reads CASSSRALEQFF. As DNA, the CDR3 is TGTGCCAGCAGCTCCAGGGCTTTAGAGCAGTTCTTC.

This clonotype was observed at least ten times. The chain links TRBV20-1 to TRBJ2-1; tentatively, D is TRBD1 (5 bases). CDR1 and CDR2 from the germline V gene are DFQATT and SNEGSKA (reference sequence). The germline V and J ends were trimmed by 3 bases and 6 bases, with 15 bases remaining between them. This CDR3 has 14 residues. The chain's CDR3 is CSARRQGGFNEQFF. As DNA, the CDR3 is TGCAGTGCTAGGAGGCAGGGTGGGTTCAATGAGCAGTTCTTC.

This clonotype has ten or more counts. This rearrangement joins TRBV20-1 to TRBJ1-5; 11 bases align to TRBD1. The ends lost 4 bases at V and 4 bases at J; junction bases unmatched: 6. The CDR3 sequence is 15 residues long. Germline-derived CDR1 and CDR2 are DFQATT and SNEGSKA (reference sequence). This chain's CDR3 is CSATPGQGGNQPQHF. CDR3 DNA sequence: TGCAGTGCTACTCCGGGACAGGGGGGTAATCAGCCCCAGCATTTT.

This clonotype appeared many times. The chain recombines TRBV20-1 with TRBJ2-3; D gene ambiguous. CDR3 length: 12 residues. Germline assignment: CDR1 DFQATT and CDR2 SNEGSKA (reference sequence). V was trimmed by 4 bases and J by 2 bases, leaving 7 bases between them. The CDR3 DNA follows: TGCAGTGCTATACTGAACACAGATACGCAGTATTTT. Translation gives CSAILNTDTQYF.

This clonotype has a handful of counts. The rearrangement uses TRBV10-3 and TRBJ2-7; D not certain. V lost 0 bases and J lost 6, with 9 bases in between. Germline V gene lookup returns CDR1 ENHRY and CDR2 SYGVKD. The length of the CDR3 is 13 residues. As DNA, the CDR3 is TGTGCCATCAGTGAGTCGACGTCCCTCGAGCAGTACTTC. The encoded protein is CAISESTSLEQYF.

This clonotype occurred many times. The chain links TRBV30 to TRBJ2-7; D remains unclear. The CDR3 sequence is 15 residues long. Germline V gene sequence: CDR1 GTSNPN, CDR2 SVGIG (reference sequence). Trimming removed 4 bases from V and 5 bases from J, with 21 bases in between. The CDR3 is CAWTRVAFKGHEQYF. In nucleotides, the CDR3 is TGTGCCTGGACCCGTGTCGCATTCAAGGGCCACGAGCAGTACTTC.

This chain joins TRBV6-1 and TRBJ2-3; tentative D call: TRBD1 (5 bases). The CDR3 length is 15 residues. V gave up 6 bases and J gave up 1 base, with 14 bases separating them. Looked up from germline, CDR1 is MNHNS and CDR2 is SASEGT. CDR3 nucleotides: TGTGCCAGCAGCCGCGGACAAGGACGCACAGATACGCAGTATTTT. This sequence encodes CASSRGQGRTDTQYF.

This clonotype has a handful of counts. The rearrangement joins TRBV7-2 to TRBJ2-2; 7 nucleotides match TRBD1. V was clipped by 0 bases and J by 1 base; unmatched bases: 2. CDR1 SGHTA and CDR2 FQGNSA come from the germline V gene. The CDR3 has 16 residues. This CDR3 is CASSLATGKNTGELFF. For the CDR3, the DNA is TGTGCCAGCAGCTTAGCGACAGGGAAGAACACCGGGGAGCTGTTTTTT. Variable domain in full (rest from reference TRBV7-2 and TRBJ2-2): GAGVSQSPSNKVTEKGKDVELRCDPISGHTALYWYRQSLGQGLEFLIYFQGNSAPDKSGLPSDRFSAERTGGSVSTLTIQRTQQEDSAVYLCASSLATGKNTGELFFGEGSRLTVL.

In this sample, this clonotype turned up many times. The gene calls are TRBV29-1 and TRBJ2-3; 10 nucleotides match TRBD1. The germline V gene encodes CDR1 SQVTM and CDR2 ANQGSEA. CDR3 length: 15 residues. V shed 2 bases and J 2 bases; nucleotides not matched to a gene: 4. DNA for the CDR3: TGCAGCGTTGAAACGACAGGGGGCCCCACAGATACGCAGTATTTT. This encodes CSVETTGGPTDTQYF.

The V call is TRBV7-2, the J call TRBJ2-1; D gene ambiguous. Germline CDR1 is SGHTA and CDR2 is FQGNSA. With 3 bases removed from V and 6 bases from J, the gap between germline ends came to 9 bases. There are 13 residues in the CDR3. Written as DNA, the CDR3 is TGTGCCAGCAGCTTGCCGAGCGTCAATGAGCAGTTCTTC. It encodes CASSLPSVNEQFF.

The chain combines TRBV10-1 with TRBJ2-2; 11 positions match TRBD1. The CDR3 runs 14 residues. Germline V CDR1 and CDR2: WNHNN, SYGVQD (reference sequence). The J segment lost 5 bases and the V segment lost 5 bases, leaving 1 base of the junction unmatched. The CDR3 coding sequence is TGCGCCAGCAGTCGGGACAGGGGGACCGGGGAGCTGTTTTTT. Protein: CASSRDRGTGELFF.

This rearrangement joins TRBV7-2 to TRBJ1-5; TRBD1 matches 7 bases. V shed 5 bases, J shed 7 bases, and the junction held 8 bases outside the gene matches. The CDR3 covers 14 residues. Germline-derived CDR1 and CDR2 are SGHTA and FQGNSA. This CDR3 is CASSHRQGEQPQHF. The CDR3 DNA reads as TGTGCCAGCAGCCACAGACAGGGTGAACAGCCCCAGCATTTT.

This clonotype was detected once. The chain uses TRBV6-2 or TRBV6-3 and TRBJ2-7; 7 bases are shared with TRBD1. The V gene end was trimmed by 2 bases and the J gene end by 2 bases; junction bases not matched to a gene: 6. Germline CDR1 is MNHEY and CDR2 is SVGEGT. This CDR3 contains 15 residues. The CDR3 reads CASSYRQGVPYEQYF. The DNA of the CDR3 is TGTGCCAGCAGTTACCGACAGGGTGTCCCCTACGAGCAGTACTTC.

DNA for the CDR3: TGTGCCAGCAGTTATGGTTATGGGGCGCGGGAGCAGTACTTC. Its protein product is CASSYGYGAREQYF. This chain joins TRBV6-5 and TRBJ2-7, with D maybe TRBD1 (5 bases). The length of the CDR3 is 14 residues. Between the trimmed V and J ends, which lost 3 bases and 7 bases, there was a span of 16 bases. Germline values: CDR1 MNHEY, CDR2 SVGAGI.

This chain joins TRBV5-5 and TRBJ2-3; TRBD2 might be the D (6 bases). This CDR3 is 16 amino acids long. Germline values: CDR1 SGHKS, CDR2 YYEKEE (reference sequence). Trimming removed 4 bases at V and 6 bases at J, with 21 bases between. The CDR3 coding sequence is TGTGCCAGCAGCACCGGGGGACCAGGGTTCTGGGATACGCAGTATTTT. Translated: CASSTGGPGFWDTQYF. The complete variable domain, with remaining parts taken from reference TRBV5-5 and TRBJ2-3, reads DAGVTQSPTHLIKTRGQQVTLRCSPISGHKSVSWYQQVLGQGPQFIFQYYEKEERGRGNFPDRFSARQFPNYSSELNVNALLLGDSALYLCASSTGGPGFWDTQYFGPGTRLTVL.

The sample holds many counts of this clonotype. This chain links TRBV29-1 with TRBJ2-1; 7 bases are shared with TRBD1. With 4 bases clipped from V and 7 bases from J, the junction kept 10 bases outside the gene matches. This CDR3 is built from 14 residues. Germline V CDR1 and CDR2: SQVTM, ANQGSEA. Here the CDR3 reads CSVGGAGGYNEQFF. The DNA of the CDR3 is TGCAGCGTTGGGGGCGCAGGGGGTTATAATGAGCAGTTCTTC.

This clonotype occurred many times. The V and J genes are TRBV5-1 and TRBJ1-2, with 9 bases aligning to TRBD1. In germline, CDR1 is SGHRS, CDR2 YFSETQ. The trim removed 4 bases at V and 4 bases at J, leaving 8 bases unmatched. CDR3 size: 15 residues. The CDR3 coding sequence is TGCGCCAGCAGCGGAGACAGGGGGATAGGCTATGGCTACACCTTC. Amino acid sequence: CASSGDRGIGYGYTF.

This clonotype was recorded a few times. The chain has TRBV20-1 and TRBJ1-2; D not resolved. Germline V gene lookup returns CDR1 DFQATT and CDR2 SNEGSKA (reference sequence). Trimming took off 0 bases at V and 8 bases at J, with 16 bases between the two ends. The CDR3 runs 14 residues. The chain's CDR3 is CSARDSKAGSGYTF. The CDR3 DNA is TGCAGTGCTAGAGATTCCAAGGCGGGAAGCGGCTACACCTTC.